This TCR beta chain was captured by sequencing in a study of blood T cell repertoires in COVID-19. Study-level background: PBMCs, B-cell-depleted T cells, or T cells were the source of the cDNA or gDNA that made up the material.

The table came from immunoSEQ multiplex PCR; TCRdb's copy has only in-frame clones and leaves some out. The sample carries fewer than 250,000 clones, 80% to 90% recorded once. The CDR3 has 12 residues. V was clipped by 3 bases and J by 8 bases, with 5 bases between them. Germline assignment: CDR1 SGHDN and CDR2 FVKESK. Sequenced sample: PBMCs or T cells enriched from blood (not recorded which). This chain links TRBV14 with TRBJ1-6; D is unresolved. The source of this sequence is a woman aged 30 to 39 who had been exposed to COVID-19. The CDR3 here is CASSQRDSPLHF. CDR3 nucleotides: TGTGCCAGCAGCCAGAGAGATTCACCCCTCCACTTT.